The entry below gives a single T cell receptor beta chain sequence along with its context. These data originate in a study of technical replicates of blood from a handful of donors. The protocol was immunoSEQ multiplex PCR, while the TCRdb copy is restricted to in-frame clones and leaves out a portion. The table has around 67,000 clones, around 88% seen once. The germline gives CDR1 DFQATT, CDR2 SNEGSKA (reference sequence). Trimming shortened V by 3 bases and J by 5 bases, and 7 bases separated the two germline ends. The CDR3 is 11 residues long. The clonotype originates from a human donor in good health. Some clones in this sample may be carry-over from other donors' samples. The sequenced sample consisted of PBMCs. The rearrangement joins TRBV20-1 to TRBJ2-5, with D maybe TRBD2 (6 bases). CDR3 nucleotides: TGCAGTGCTAGCCTAGCGGAGACCCAGTACTTC. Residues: CSASLAETQYF.